This T cell receptor beta chain comes out of a study of T cell responses to AZD1222 COVID-19 vaccine. Study results and caveats: Most donors were white British and more were female, and clonal diversity was possibly underestimated. Sampling captured repertoires only after the peak T cell response.

Per germline, CDR1 LNHDA and CDR2 SQIVND (reference sequence). There are 15 residues in the CDR3. The ends were cut back, 5 bases at V and 2 bases at J, with 13 bases in the middle. Sequencing was performed with immunoSEQ multiplex PCR; in TCRdb, only in-frame clones are kept and a portion is missing. The table lists 100,000 to 120,000 clones, about 88% of them singletons. Details on this clone: Its target is unknown.

The TCR sequence derives from an adult in good health. The chain recombines TRBV19 with TRBJ1-5, with a possible D match to TRBD1 (5 bases). The input for sequencing was peripheral blood, taken on day 0 of AZD1222 vaccination. CDR3 nucleotides: TGTGCCAGTAGTTGGAAGGGGCAAGGCAATCAGCCCCAGCATTTT. It is translated as CASSWKGQGNQPQHF.